One sample yielded the 28 T cell receptor beta chains listed below, sequenced in a study of T cells in Graves' hyperthyroidism and ophthalmopathy. Amplified TCR beta CDR3 regions came from RNA transcripts. When the TCR CDR3 underwent first-round RT-PCR, the HTBI primer set was used. In TCRdb, the multiplex PCR reads were re-called with MiXCR into one record per CDR3 protein. The sample has a few hundred thousand distinct CDR3 sequences, about 15% seen once; the top ten hold about 20%. The sequencing sample was made of blood. Receptors originate from a woman aged 60-70 years with Graves' ophthalmopathy.

This clonotype has just a few counts. The chain links TRBV3-1 to TRBJ2-4; perhaps D is TRBD1 or TRBD2 (6 bases each). The V and J ends lost 3 bases and 9 bases respectively, with 27 bases between them. The CDR3 runs 18 residues. CDR1 and CDR2 (germline): LGHDT, YNNKEL (reference sequence). CDR3 residues: CASSHDPSGAGHSGIQYF. CDR3 in DNA: TGTGCCAGCAGCCACGACCCCTCGGGGGCGGGACATTCGGGCATTCAGTACTTC.

This clonotype was recorded a few times. J is TRBJ2-6 and V is TRBV28; D is unclear. The V gene's germline CDR1 is MDHEN and CDR2 SYDVKM. With 5 bases removed from V and 0 bases from J, the gap between germline ends came to 5 bases. This CDR3 has 14 amino acids. This CDR3 is CASSRPSGANVLTF. The CDR3 region has the DNA TGTGCCAGCAGTCGACCCTCTGGGGCCAACGTCCTGACTTTC.

The CDR3 nucleotides are TGTGCCAGCAGTTACCGCGGGGGGGAGGAGGAGCAGTACTTC. Its protein is CASSYRGGEEEQYF. The chain recombines TRBV6-5 with TRBJ2-7; TRBD2 agrees at 9 bases. With V trimmed by 2 bases and J by 7 bases, 6 bases remained unmatched. The CDR3 totals 14 residues. Germline CDR1 is MNHEY and CDR2 is SVGAGI.

CDR3 in amino acids: CSASYAGGPETQYF. In DNA, the CDR3 is TGCAGTGCTTCTTATGCGGGAGGGCCGGAGACGCAGTATTTT. This chain uses TRBV20-1 with TRBJ2-3, with 9 bases matching TRBD2. With V trimmed by 5 bases and J by 9 bases, 12 bases remained unmatched. The CDR3 sequence is 14 residues long. The germline V gene has CDR1 DFQATT and CDR2 SNEGSKA (reference sequence).

This clonotype was observed a few times. The gene calls are TRBV19 and TRBJ2-2; TRBD1 aligns across 7 bases. V was clipped by 6 bases and J by 5 bases; unmatched bases: 15. The CDR3 extends over 17 amino acids. Germline CDR1 and CDR2: LNHDA and SQIVND (reference sequence). The CDR3 sequence is CASSWTSGTAPTGELFF. As DNA, the CDR3 is TGTGCCAGTAGCTGGACCTCCGGGACAGCTCCTACCGGGGAGCTGTTTTTT.

The chain has TRBV28 and TRBJ2-4, with D uncertain. The V end lost 1 base, the J end lost 6 bases, and 16 bases lay between the germline ends. Germline CDR1 and CDR2: MDHEN and SYDVKM. This CDR3 is 16 amino acids long. The CDR3 region is CASSLFAGPTGNIQYF. The CDR3 coding sequence is TGTGCCAGCAGTTTATTCGCAGGACCTACTGGAAACATTCAGTACTTC. Full variable domain (remainder filled in from reference TRBV28 and TRBJ2-4): DVKVTQSSRYLVKRTGEKVFLECVQDMDHENMFWYRQDPGLGLRLIYFSYDVKMKEKGDIPEGYSVSREKKERFSLILESASTNQTSMYLCASSLFAGPTGNIQYFGAGTRLSVL.

This clonotype was seen more than once but under ten times. CDR3 in DNA: TGTGCCAGCAGTGAGGGACTAGCGGGAGGCACAGATACGCAGTATTTT. Amino acid sequence: CASSEGLAGGTDTQYF. This chain joins TRBV6-1 and TRBJ2-3, with 14 bases aligning to TRBD2. Germline assignment: CDR1 MNHNS and CDR2 SASEGT. The CDR3 covers 16 residues. Losses at the gene ends were 3 bases for V and 1 base for J; bases not matched to a gene: 0.

This clonotype was found once. This chain connects TRBV6-1 to TRBJ1-6; 9 nucleotides align to TRBD1. Per germline, CDR1 MNHNS and CDR2 SASEGT. V lost 7 bases and J lost 7; bases outside the gene matches: 5. This CDR3 is 14 amino acids long. The CDR3 loop is CASKEGQGNSPLHF. DNA of the CDR3: TGTGCCAGCAAAGAGGGACAGGGAAATTCACCCCTCCACTTT.

In this sample, this clonotype turned up a few times. This sequence joins TRBV4-2 and TRBJ1-4; D may be TRBD1 (6 bases). V was clipped by 4 bases and J by 8 bases, with 17 bases between them. The CDR3 is 15 amino acids. The germline V gene has CDR1 LGHNA and CDR2 YNFKEQ. The CDR3 DNA follows: TGTGCCAGCAGCCTACAAGGCCAGGGGAAGGAAAAACTGTTTTTT. Its translation is CASSLQGQGKEKLFF.

This clonotype was counted between two and nine times. The chain couples TRBV12-3 or TRBV12-4 to TRBJ2-2; D might be TRBD2 (7 bases). The CDR3 runs to 12 residues. Trimming pared 7 bases from V and 8 bases from J, leaving 11 bases between. The CDR3 sequence is CASTGGPGELFF. Here the CDR3 DNA reads TGTGCCAGCACCGGGGGGCCTGGGGAGCTGTTTTTT.

This clonotype was observed a few times. V gene TRBV7-9 combines with J gene TRBJ2-6; D remains ambiguous. Trimming pared 1 base from V and 2 bases from J, leaving 9 bases between. The CDR3 is 16 amino acids. Germline lookup yields CDR1 SEHNR and CDR2 FQNEAQ (reference sequence). DNA of the CDR3: TGTGCCAGCAGCTTAGGTTCAATGGCTGGGGCCAACGTCCTGACTTTC. Translation: CASSLGSMAGANVLTF.

This clonotype has only a few counts. The rearrangement uses TRBV7-9 and TRBJ2-5; D perhaps matches TRBD1 (7 bases). The CDR3 has 17 amino acids. V dropped 1 base and J dropped 5 bases, with 20 bases sitting between them. CDR1 SEHNR and CDR2 FQNEAQ come from the germline V gene (reference sequence). The CDR3 loop reads CASSLVLGGGSPETQYF. As DNA, the CDR3 is TGTGCCAGCAGCTTAGTCCTAGGAGGGGGCTCCCCGGAGACCCAGTACTTC. Full variable domain (rest looked up from reference TRBV7-9 and TRBJ2-5): DTGVSQNPRHKITKRGQNVTFRCDPISEHNRLYWYRQTLGQGPEFLTYFQNEAQLEKSRLLSDRFSAERPKGSFSTLEIQRTEQGDSAMYLCASSLVLGGGSPETQYFGPGTRLLVL.

The sample holds many counts of this clonotype. V is TRBV5-1 and J is TRBJ1-1; 7 bases align to TRBD1. The CDR3 has 13 residues. Per germline, CDR1 SGHRS and CDR2 YFSETQ. J gave up 5 bases and V 4 bases, and 5 bases lay outside the gene matches. The CDR3 bases are TGCGCCAGCAGCGAACCAGGGGGAACTGAAGCTTTCTTT. Its translation: CASSEPGGTEAFF.

This clonotype was detected ten times or more. A read error may account for a junction end that differs from germline. The chain uses TRBV3-1 and TRBJ2-7, with D hard to call. Germline-derived CDR1 and CDR2 are LGHDT and YNNKEL (reference sequence). The CDR3 consists of 11 residues. Written as DNA, the CDR3 is TGTGCCAGCAGCCATTCCTTCGAGCAGTACTTC. Amino acid sequence: CASSHSFEQYF.

This chain joins TRBV9 and TRBJ2-3, with D hard to call. There are 14 residues in the CDR3. The germline V and J ends were trimmed by 4 bases and 5 bases, with 14 bases remaining between them. Per germline, CDR1 SGDLS and CDR2 YYNGEE. This CDR3 is CASSNRATQDTQYF. The CDR3 DNA is TGTGCCAGCAGCAATCGGGCCACGCAAGATACGCAGTATTTT. Full variable domain (outside the CDR3, taken from reference TRBV9 and TRBJ2-3): DSGVTQTPKHLITATGQRVTLRCSPRSGDLSVYWYQQSLDQGLQFLIQYYNGEERAKGNILERFSAQQFPDLHSELNLSSLELGDSALYFCASSNRATQDTQYFGPGTRLTVL.

This chain links TRBV28 with TRBJ2-5; 9 bases align to TRBD2. The CDR3 covers 18 residues. V shed 6 bases, J shed 4 bases, and the junction held 18 bases outside the gene matches. From germline, CDR1 is MDHEN and CDR2 SYDVKM. CDR3 in DNA: TGTGCCAGCAGCATGAGGGAACTGCTAGCGGGAAACCGAGAGACCCAGTACTTC. This translates into CASSMRELLAGNRETQYF.

This clonotype was detected ten times or more. The chain joins TRBV28 to TRBJ1-5; D is ambiguous. Germline V gives CDR1 MDHEN, CDR2 SYDVKM. CDR3 length: 15 residues. Trimming left V 2 bases short and J 0 bases short, with 8 bases between. The CDR3, as DNA: TGTGCCAGCAGTTTAGAGGGTATTAGCAATCAGCCCCAGCATTTT. Translating it yields CASSLEGISNQPQHF. The full variable domain, rest sourced from reference TRBV28 and TRBJ1-5, is DVKVTQSSRYLVKRTGEKVFLECVQDMDHENMFWYRQDPGLGLRLIYFSYDVKMKEKGDIPEGYSVSREKKERFSLILESASTNQTSMYLCASSLEGISNQPQHFGDGTRLSIL.

This clonotype came up many times. The V gene is TRBV5-6, the J gene TRBJ2-7; the match to TRBD2 covers 10 bases. With 0 bases clipped from V and 4 bases from J, the junction kept 4 bases outside the gene matches. The germline V gene has CDR1 SGHDT and CDR2 YYEEEE. The CDR3 sequence is 15 residues long. The CDR3 bases are TGTGCCAGCAGCTTGGAGCGGGAGGGCATTTACGAGCAGTACTTC. Translating it yields CASSLEREGIYEQYF.

The J gene is TRBJ1-1, the V gene TRBV7-2; no clear D. This CDR3 is built from 15 residues. From germline, CDR1 is SGHTA and CDR2 FQGNSA. V was trimmed by 0 bases and J by 3 bases, leaving 11 bases between them. This CDR3 is CASSLAARRDTEAFF. CDR3 bases: TGTGCCAGCAGCTTAGCCGCCAGGAGGGACACTGAAGCTTTCTTT.

The chain is built from TRBV5-5 and TRBJ2-3; 10 positions agree with TRBD2. Per germline, CDR1 SGHKS and CDR2 YYEKEE (reference sequence). The CDR3 is 16 residues long. V gave up 1 base and J gave up 2 bases; unmatched junction bases: 4. The CDR3 sequence is CASSLIAGGFTDTQYF. The CDR3 region has the DNA TGTGCCAGCAGCTTGATAGCGGGAGGTTTCACAGATACGCAGTATTTT.

This clonotype was detected ten times or more. The chain combines TRBV7-2 with TRBJ2-1, with 8 bases that match TRBD2. Germline CDR1 is SGHTA and CDR2 is FQGNSA. This CDR3 contains 16 residues. With V trimmed by 5 bases and J by 6 bases, 12 bases remained unmatched. The CDR3 protein is CASSRLGLAISNEQFF. The CDR3 DNA follows: TGTGCCAGCAGCCGCCTAGGACTAGCTATCTCCAATGAGCAGTTCTTC.

The sample holds many counts of this clonotype. The chain has TRBV27 and TRBJ2-1, with 8 bases fitting TRBD1. The CDR3 length is 14 residues. CDR1 is MNHEY and CDR2 is SMNVEV in the germline V gene (reference sequence). J was trimmed by 8 bases and V by 5 bases; bases with no gene match: 8. The CDR3 DNA follows: TGTGCCAGCAGTCCGTTGGACAGGGAAGATGAGCAGTTCTTC. Encoded protein: CASSPLDREDEQFF.

This clonotype has ten or more counts. This chain links TRBV3-1 with TRBJ1-1; 8 bases are shared with TRBD1. The V gene end was trimmed by 4 bases and the J gene end by 3 bases; junction bases not matched to a gene: 7. This CDR3 has 15 amino acids. Looked up from germline, CDR1 is LGHDT and CDR2 is YNNKEL (reference sequence). The CDR3 DNA sequence: TGTGCCAGCAGCCGTACAGGGGGGCGAGACACTGAAGCTTTCTTT. Protein sequence: CASSRTGGRDTEAFF.

This clonotype was seen more than once but under ten times. A much larger clone differs by one base, so this may be a read error. V is TRBV30 and J is TRBJ1-1, with D unclear. The length of the CDR3 is 11 residues. CDR1 is GTSNPN and CDR2 is SVGIG in the germline V gene (reference sequence). Trimming removed 8 bases from V and 1 base from J, with 8 bases in between. CDR3 bases: TGTGCCAGGCGAGGGAACACTGAAGCTTTCTTT. It yields the protein CARRGNTEAFF. The complete variable domain, with remaining parts taken from reference TRBV30 and TRBJ1-1, reads SQTIHQWPATLVQPVGSPLSLECTVEGTSNPNLYWYRQAAGRGLQLLFYSVGIGQISSEVPQNLSASRPQDRQFILSSKKLLLSDSGFYLCARRGNTEAFFGQGTRLTVV.

The table lists this clonotype with many counts. The chain recombines TRBV5-1 with TRBJ1-1; D possibly corresponds to TRBD1 (5 bases). Germline V gene data show CDR1 as SGHRS and CDR2 as YFSETQ. The CDR3 is 15 amino acids. The V gene lost 0 bases and the J gene lost 3 bases, with 12 bases spanning the gap. The CDR3 sequence is CASSLVGVEDTEAFF. The CDR3 DNA reads TGCGCCAGCAGCTTGGTGGGGGTGGAGGACACTGAAGCTTTCTTT.

The chain uses TRBV20-1 and TRBJ2-3; the D gene is possibly TRBD2 (5 bases). V lost 2 bases, J lost 3 bases, and 15 bases lay in between. The CDR3 totals 15 residues. The V gene's germline CDR1 is DFQATT and CDR2 SNEGSKA (reference sequence). The DNA of the CDR3 is TGCAGTGCTAGAAGGGTGGGAGAGGTGACAGATACGCAGTATTTT. Encoded protein: CSARRVGEVTDTQYF.

The V gene is TRBV20-1, the J gene TRBJ1-5; 8 bases fit TRBD1. Trimming removed 4 bases from V and 1 base from J; junction bases left unmatched: 12. In germline, CDR1 is DFQATT, CDR2 SNEGSKA (reference sequence). This CDR3 is built from 17 residues. Here the CDR3 reads CSAKDLFRQGSNQPQHF. CDR3 bases: TGCAGTGCTAAAGACCTATTCCGACAGGGGAGCAATCAGCCCCAGCATTTT.

There are many counts of this clonotype. The V and J genes are TRBV7-9 and TRBJ2-7; 11 nucleotides line up with TRBD2. Germline CDR1 and CDR2: SEHNR and FQNEAQ (reference sequence). With 0 bases clipped from V and 0 bases from J, the junction kept 7 bases outside the gene matches. The CDR3 has 18 residues. The DNA of the CDR3 is TGTGCCAGCAGCTTAGCCGGGACTAGCGGAGGGTCCTCCTACGAGCAGTACTTC. It yields the protein CASSLAGTSGGSSYEQYF.